This TCR beta chain emerged from a study of blood T cell repertoires in COVID-19. For the study at large: The study drew acute and convalescent COVID-19 samples from the United States, Italy and Spain. PBMCs, B-cell-depleted T cells, or T cells were the source of the cDNA or gDNA that made up the material.

This clone was seen just once. The CDR3 is 15 residues long. Trimming pared 2 bases from V and 2 bases from J, leaving 12 bases between. Germline V gene lookup returns CDR1 ENHRY and CDR2 SYGVKD. As processed by the authors: Amplified reference gene primers provided the basis for estimating nucleated cell counts. Produced via immunoSEQ multiplex PCR; TCRdb's table is partial and in-frame only. V and J calls and clone size follow that table, whereas D and trimming were derived from the DNA. The table lists over 55,000 clones, about nine tenths of them singletons. The sample taken for sequencing was peripheral blood. The V gene is TRBV10-3, the J gene TRBJ1-1, with D maybe TRBD1 (5 bases). The clonotype originates from a man aged 45-65 years with active COVID-19. The CDR3 DNA follows: TGTGCCATCAGTGAGACTTTGGGGGGAAACACTGAAGCTTTCTTT. As protein: CAISETLGGNTEAFF.